This T cell receptor (beta chain) was identified in a study of cytomegalovirus exposure and HLA in healthy donors. Study-wide findings and caveats: Prior analysis indicated that the majority of TCR beta V segments exhibited productivity approximately 90% or approximately 30% of the time. Per published reports, the classifier diagnosed cytomegalovirus status with high specificity and sensitivity. HLA alleles were associated with fewer than 20,000 TCR beta sequences in a later analysis at 0.05 false discovery rate.

Germline assignment: CDR1 MNHNS and CDR2 SASEGT. There are 15 residues in the CDR3. V lost 2 bases and J 8 bases, leaving 18 bases between the germline ends. About this clone: What it recognizes is unknown.

It was with 60 Vbeta and 13 Jbeta primers that the PCR ran. Only in-frame clones appear in the TCRdb table, and some are missing; sequencing was by immunoSEQ multiplex PCR. Its clone listing holds around 100,000 clones. Sequencing input: PBMCs. The receptor was isolated from a man aged 35 to 55 in good health and CMV-seronegative. The gene calls are TRBV6-1 and TRBJ1-2; TRBD1 might be the D (6 bases). CDR3 DNA sequence: TGTGCCAGCAGTGAAATACAGGGAGAAAGAAGCGGCTACACCTTC. It specifies CASSEIQGERSGYTF.